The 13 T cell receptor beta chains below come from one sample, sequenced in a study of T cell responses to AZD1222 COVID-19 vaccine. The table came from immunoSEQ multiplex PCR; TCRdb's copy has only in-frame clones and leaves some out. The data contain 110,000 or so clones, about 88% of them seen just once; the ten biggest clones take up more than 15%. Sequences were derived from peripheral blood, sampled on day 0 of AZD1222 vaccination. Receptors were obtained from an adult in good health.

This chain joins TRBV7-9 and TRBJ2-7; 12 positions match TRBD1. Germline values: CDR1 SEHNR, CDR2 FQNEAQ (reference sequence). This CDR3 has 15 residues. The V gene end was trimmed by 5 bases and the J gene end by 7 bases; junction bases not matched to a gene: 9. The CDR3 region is CASSRPGQGANEQYF. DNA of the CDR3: TGTGCCAGCAGCAGACCGGGACAGGGGGCGAATGAGCAGTACTTC.

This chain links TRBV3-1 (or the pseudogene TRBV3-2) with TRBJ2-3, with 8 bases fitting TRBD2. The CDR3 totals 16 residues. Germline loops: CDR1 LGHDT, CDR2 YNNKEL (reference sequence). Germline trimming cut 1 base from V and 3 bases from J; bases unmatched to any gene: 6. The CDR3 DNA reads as TGTGCCAGCAGCCAAGCGAGCGGGAGTTTGACAGATACGCAGTATTTT. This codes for CASSQASGSLTDTQYF.

CDR3 nucleotide sequence: TGTGCCAGCAGACCGACTAGGACGAACAATATCGCCTACGAGCAGTACTTC. It yields the protein CASRPTRTNNIAYEQYF. The chain joins TRBV28 to TRBJ2-7; TRBD2 is a possible D gene (6 bases). Deletions cut 6 bases from V and 2 bases from J, with 23 bases between. CDR3 length: 17 residues. Germline lookup yields CDR1 MDHEN and CDR2 SYDVKM.

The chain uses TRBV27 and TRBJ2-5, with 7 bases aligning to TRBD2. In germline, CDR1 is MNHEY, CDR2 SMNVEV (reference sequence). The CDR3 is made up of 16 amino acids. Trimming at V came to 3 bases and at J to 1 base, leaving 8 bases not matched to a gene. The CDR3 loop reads CASSFLSSGGQETQYF. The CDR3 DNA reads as TGTGCCAGCAGTTTCCTCTCATCGGGGGGCCAAGAGACCCAGTACTTC.

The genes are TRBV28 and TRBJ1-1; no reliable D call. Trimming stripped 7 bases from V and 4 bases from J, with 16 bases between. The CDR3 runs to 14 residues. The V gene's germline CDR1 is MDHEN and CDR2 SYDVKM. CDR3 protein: CASIPFTQGTEAFF. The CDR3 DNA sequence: TGTGCCAGCATTCCTTTTACCCAAGGCACTGAAGCTTTCTTT.

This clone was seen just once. CDR3 nucleotide sequence: TGTGCCAGCTCACCGAAGAACACTGAAGCTTTCTTT. It yields the protein CASSPKNTEAFF. The chain links TRBV18 to TRBJ1-1; D gene unclear. Germline CDR1 and CDR2: KGHSH and LQKENI. Trimming removed 3 bases from V and 1 base from J, with 3 bases in between. The CDR3 runs to 12 residues. Full variable domain (rest looked up from reference TRBV18 and TRBJ1-1): NAGVMQNPRHLVRRRGQEARLRCSPMKGHSHVYWYRQLPEEGLKFMVYLQKENIIDESGMPKERFSAEFPKEGPSILRIQQVVRGDSAAYFCASSPKNTEAFFGQGTRLTVV.

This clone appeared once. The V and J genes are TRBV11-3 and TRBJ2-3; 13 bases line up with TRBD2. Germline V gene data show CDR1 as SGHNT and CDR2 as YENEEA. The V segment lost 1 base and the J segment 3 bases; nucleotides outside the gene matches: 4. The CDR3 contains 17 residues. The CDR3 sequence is CASSLGTSGSRTDTQYF. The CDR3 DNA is TGTGCCAGCAGCTTAGGGACTAGCGGGAGCCGTACAGATACGCAGTATTTT. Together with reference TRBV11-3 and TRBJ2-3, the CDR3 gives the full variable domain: EAGVVQSPRYKIIEKKQPVAFWCNPISGHNTLYWYLQNLGQGPELLIRYENEEAVDDSQLPKDRFSAERLKGVDSTLKIQPAELGDSAVYLCASSLGTSGSRTDTQYFGPGTRLTVL.

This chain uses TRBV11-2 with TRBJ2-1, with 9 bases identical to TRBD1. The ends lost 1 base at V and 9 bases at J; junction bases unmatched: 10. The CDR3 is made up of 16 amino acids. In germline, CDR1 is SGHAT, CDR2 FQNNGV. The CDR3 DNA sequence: TGTGCCAGCAGCTTAGTTACGGGACAGGGCGTTGGTGAGCAGTTCTTC. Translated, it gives CASSLVTGQGVGEQFF.

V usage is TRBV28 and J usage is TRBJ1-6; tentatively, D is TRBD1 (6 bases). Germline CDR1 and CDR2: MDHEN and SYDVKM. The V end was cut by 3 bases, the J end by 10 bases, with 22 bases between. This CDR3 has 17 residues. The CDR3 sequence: CASSFTQGRGLRSPLHF. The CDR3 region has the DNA TGTGCCAGCAGTTTTACCCAGGGCAGGGGCCTAAGATCACCCCTCCACTTT.

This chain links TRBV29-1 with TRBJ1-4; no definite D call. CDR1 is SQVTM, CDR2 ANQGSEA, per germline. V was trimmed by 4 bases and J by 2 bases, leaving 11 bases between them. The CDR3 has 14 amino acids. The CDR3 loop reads CSVAPFSTNEKLFF. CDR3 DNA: TGCAGCGTTGCCCCTTTCAGTACTAATGAAAAACTGTTTTTT.

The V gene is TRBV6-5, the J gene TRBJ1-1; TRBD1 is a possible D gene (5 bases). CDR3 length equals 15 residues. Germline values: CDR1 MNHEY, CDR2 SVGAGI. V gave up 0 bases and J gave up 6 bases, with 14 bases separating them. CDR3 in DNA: TGTGCCAGCAGTTACTCGATCTTAGGCAGGGCTGAAGCTTTCTTT. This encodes CASSYSILGRAEAFF.

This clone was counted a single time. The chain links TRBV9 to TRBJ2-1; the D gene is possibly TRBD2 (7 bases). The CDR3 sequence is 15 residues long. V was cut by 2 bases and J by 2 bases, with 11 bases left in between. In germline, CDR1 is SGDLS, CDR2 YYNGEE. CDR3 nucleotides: TGTGCCAGCAGCGTCCTCGGGGGGCCCTACAATGAGCAGTTCTTC. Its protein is CASSVLGGPYNEQFF.

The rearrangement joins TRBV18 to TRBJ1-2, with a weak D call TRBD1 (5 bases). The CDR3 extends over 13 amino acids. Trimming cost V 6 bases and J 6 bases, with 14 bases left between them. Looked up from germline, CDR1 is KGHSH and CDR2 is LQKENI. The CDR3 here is CASSPSRENGYTF. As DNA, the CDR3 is TGTGCCAGCTCCCCGAGCAGGGAGAATGGCTACACCTTC.